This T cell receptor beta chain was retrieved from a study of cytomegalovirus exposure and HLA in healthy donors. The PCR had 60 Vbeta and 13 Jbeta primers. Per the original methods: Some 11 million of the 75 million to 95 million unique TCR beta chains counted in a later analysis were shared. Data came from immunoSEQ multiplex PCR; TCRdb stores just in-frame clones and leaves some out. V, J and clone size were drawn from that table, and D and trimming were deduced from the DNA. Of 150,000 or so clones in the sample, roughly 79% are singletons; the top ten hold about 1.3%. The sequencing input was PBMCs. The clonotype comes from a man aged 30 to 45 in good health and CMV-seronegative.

The CDR3 nucleotides are TGCGCCAGCAGCCAAGATAGGACGGCGGGGACCCAGTACTTC. Residues: CASSQDRTAGTQYF. The rearrangement uses TRBV4-3 and TRBJ2-5, with D possibly matching TRBD2 (5 bases). This CDR3 comprises 14 residues. The V and J ends lost 0 bases and 7 bases respectively, with 12 bases between them. Germline CDR1 LGHNA, CDR2 YSLEER.